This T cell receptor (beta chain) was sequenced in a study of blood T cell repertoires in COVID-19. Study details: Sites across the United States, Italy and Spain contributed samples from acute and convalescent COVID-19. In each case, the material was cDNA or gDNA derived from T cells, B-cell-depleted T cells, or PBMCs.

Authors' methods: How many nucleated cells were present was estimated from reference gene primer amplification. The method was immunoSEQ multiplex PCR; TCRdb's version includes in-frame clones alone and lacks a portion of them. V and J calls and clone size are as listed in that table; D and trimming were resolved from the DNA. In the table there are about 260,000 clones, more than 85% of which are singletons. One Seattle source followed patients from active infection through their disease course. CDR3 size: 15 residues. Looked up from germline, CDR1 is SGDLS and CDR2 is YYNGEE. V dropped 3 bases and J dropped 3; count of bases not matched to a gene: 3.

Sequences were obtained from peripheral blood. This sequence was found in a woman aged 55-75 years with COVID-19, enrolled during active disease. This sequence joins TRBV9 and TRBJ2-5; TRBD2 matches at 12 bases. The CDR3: CASSARLAGEETQYF. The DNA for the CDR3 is TGTGCCAGCAGCGCCCGACTAGCGGGAGAAGAGACCCAGTACTTC.